This passage covers 32 T cell receptor beta chains from one sample sequenced in a study of shared clonotypes between healthy human individuals (TCRdb year 2020). CD8 naive samples were obtained by positive selection for CCR7 among CD45RO-negative cells, yielding a CD45RA+CCR7+ population from which TemRA cells were excluded. Library preparation used the immunoSEQ multiplex PCR assay. Drawn from immuneACCESS, this table holds only the in-frame rearrangements with V and J called that TCRdb kept. Clones are partly lost; checked studies trace under half to an unresolved V gene and leave the rest unexplained. The sample table holds 660,000 or so clones, of which about 95% were seen once. The top ten constitute roughly 0.12% of the sample. Sequenced: naive CD8+ T cells sorted from blood. The intended sense of this specimen's cell subset or site label: CD45RA+CCR7+. These TCRs come from a woman aged 30 to 39 in good health.

The CDR3 reads CASSLGAGSPYEQYF. The CDR3 DNA is TGCGCCAGCAGCTTGGGAGCGGGAAGCCCCTACGAGCAGTACTTC. The chain combines TRBV5-1 with TRBJ2-7, with 7 bases matching TRBD2. Germline V CDR1 and CDR2: SGHRS, YFSETQ. The junction had 5 bases not matched to a gene; V was cut back by 0 bases and J by 2 bases. This CDR3 has 15 amino acids.

The rearrangement links TRBV10-3 to TRBJ1-5; D might be TRBD1 (5 bases). The V and J ends lost 1 base and 0 bases respectively, with 10 bases between them. The germline V gene has CDR1 ENHRY and CDR2 SYGVKD. This CDR3 contains 16 residues. The CDR3 nucleotides are TGTGCCATCAGTGAGTTGGGGCTTCATAGCAATCAGCCCCAGCATTTT. Protein product: CAISELGLHSNQPQHF.

The chain carries TRBV27 and TRBJ2-7, with 12 bases matching TRBD1. V lost 8 bases, J lost 5 bases, and 7 bases stayed unmatched. CDR1 and CDR2 from the germline V gene are MNHEY and SMNVEV (reference sequence). This CDR3 contains 14 residues. The CDR3 spells CASGAGTGGNEQYF. Here the CDR3 DNA reads TGTGCCAGCGGAGCCGGGACAGGGGGCAACGAGCAGTACTTC.

The chain combines TRBV10-2 with TRBJ1-2, with D unclear. Looked up from germline, CDR1 is WSHSY and CDR2 is SAAADI. The CDR3 runs to 16 residues. V lost 6 bases and J 1 base, leaving 18 bases between the germline ends. In DNA form, the CDR3 reads TGCGCCAGCAGATCCCTCAAGGGAGACTTTAACTATGGCTACACCTTC. Translated, it gives CASRSLKGDFNYGYTF.

This clone has only a few counts. This chain links TRBV29-1 with TRBJ1-1; D ambiguous. With 7 bases removed from V and 3 bases from J, the gap between germline ends came to 24 bases. Germline CDR1 reads SQVTM; CDR2 reads ANQGSEA. The CDR3 has 16 amino acids. CDR3 DNA: TGCAGCGGATGGGTCGTGAGGGAATGGAAGGACACTGAAGCTTTCTTT. Amino acid sequence: CSGWVVREWKDTEAFF.

The chain uses TRBV27 and TRBJ1-1, with a possible D match to TRBD1 (5 bases). Between the trimmed V and J ends, which lost 6 bases and 4 bases, there was a span of 15 bases. This CDR3 has 14 amino acids. Germline values: CDR1 MNHEY, CDR2 SMNVEV (reference sequence). The CDR3, as DNA: TGTGCCAGCAGCCCGACAGTAACCAGCACTGAAGCTTTCTTT. Amino acids: CASSPTVTSTEAFF.

This chain connects TRBV4-1 to TRBJ1-1; D might be TRBD1 (5 bases). Trimming pared 0 bases from V and 4 bases from J, leaving 15 bases between. Germline CDR1 is MGHRA and CDR2 is YSYEKL. The CDR3 spans 16 residues. CDR3 in DNA: TGCGCCAGCAGCCAAGAAGGGAACGAGGGGAGCACTGAAGCTTTCTTT. Its translation: CASSQEGNEGSTEAFF.

In this sample, this clone turned up once. This chain joins TRBV27 and TRBJ1-1, with a possible D match to TRBD1 (5 bases). CDR1 and CDR2 from the germline V gene are MNHEY and SMNVEV (reference sequence). V was clipped by 3 bases and J by 4 bases, with 9 bases between them. The CDR3 length is 13 residues. CDR3 loop: CASSFGRATEAFF. Written as DNA, the CDR3 is TGTGCCAGCAGTTTTGGCAGGGCCACTGAAGCTTTCTTT.

The rearrangement joins TRBV5-6 to TRBJ2-7, with 8 nucleotides matching TRBD2. V trimming: 4 bases; J trimming: 2 bases; junction bases outside the gene matches: 2. Germline V gene sequence: CDR1 SGHDT, CDR2 YYEEEE. The CDR3 spans 13 residues. The DNA of the CDR3 is TGTGCCAGCAGCCAGGGACTAGCCTACGAGCAGTACTTC. Its translation: CASSQGLAYEQYF.

This chain links TRBV7-8 with TRBJ2-7, with D hard to call. Germline V CDR1 and CDR2: SGHVS, FQNEAQ. V was cut by 1 base and J by 2 bases, with 9 bases left in between. This CDR3 region has 14 residues. The CDR3: CASSLVVSAYEQYF. In nucleotides, the CDR3 is TGTGCCAGCAGCTTAGTGGTCAGCGCCTACGAGCAGTACTTC. Together with reference TRBV7-8 and TRBJ2-7, the CDR3 gives the full variable domain: GAGVSQSPRYKVAKRGQDVALRCDPISGHVSLFWYQQALGQGPEFLTYFQNEAQLDKSGLPSDRFFAERPEGSVSTLKIQRTQQEDSAVYLCASSLVVSAYEQYFGPGTRLTVT.

The chain recombines TRBV5-6 with TRBJ2-7; possibly TRBD2 for D (5 bases). Germline CDR1 SGHDT, CDR2 YYEEEE. V lost 4 bases and J lost 6, with 11 bases in between. This CDR3 region has 12 residues. The CDR3 DNA follows: TGTGCCAGCAGCCCACCGGGGTCCGAGCAGTACTTC. This sequence encodes CASSPPGSEQYF.

The chain recombines TRBV7-8 with TRBJ2-1; 10 nucleotides line up with TRBD1. Looked up from germline, CDR1 is SGHVS and CDR2 is FQNEAQ. The CDR3 is 15 residues long. The ends lost 2 bases at V and 4 bases at J; junction bases unmatched: 2. In DNA form, the CDR3 reads TGTGCCAGCAGCTTAAGGGACAGGGGTTACAATGAGCAGTTCTTC. Its translation: CASSLRDRGYNEQFF.

This chain uses TRBV7-9 with TRBJ2-7; 10 bases match TRBD2. The CDR3 runs to 14 residues. Trimming removed 5 bases from V and 5 bases from J; junction bases left unmatched: 6. CDR1 is SEHNR, CDR2 FQNEAQ, per germline (reference sequence). The CDR3 region is CASSLTSGIHEQYF. The CDR3 DNA sequence: TGTGCCAGCAGCCTAACTAGCGGGATCCACGAGCAGTACTTC. The entire variable domain, with the rest obtained from reference TRBV7-9 and TRBJ2-7, is as follows: DTGVSQNPRHKITKRGQNVTFRCDPISEHNRLYWYRQTLGQGPEFLTYFQNEAQLEKSRLLSDRFSAERPKGSFSTLEIQRTEQGDSAMYLCASSLTSGIHEQYFGPGTRLTVT.

About this clone itself: Other DNA sequences from this sample encode an identical CDR3 as well. The gene calls are TRBV27 and TRBJ1-1; TRBD1 matches at 7 bases. This CDR3 is built from 14 residues. Per the germline V gene, CDR1 is MNHEY and CDR2 is SMNVEV (reference sequence). The V segment lost 6 bases and the J segment 0 bases; nucleotides outside the gene matches: 4. CDR3 bases: TGTGCCAGCAGCCTCACAGGGGTGAACACTGAAGCTTTCTTT. The encoded protein is CASSLTGVNTEAFF.

The chain uses TRBV2 and TRBJ1-2, with D tentatively TRBD1 (5 bases). Germline V lookup: CDR1 SNHLY, CDR2 FYNNEI. This CDR3 comprises 13 residues. V shed 7 bases and J shed 7 bases, with 16 bases lying between them. The DNA of the CDR3 is TGTGCCAGCACGAGTTTCGGGGCGGCTGGCTACACCTTC. Translating gives CASTSFGAAGYTF.

J is TRBJ2-3 and V is TRBV5-5; D gene uncertain. This CDR3 has 13 amino acids. V shed 1 base and J shed 2 bases, with 5 bases lying between them. The germline CDR1 and CDR2 sequences are SGHKS and YYEKEE (reference sequence). Here the CDR3 DNA reads TGTGCCAGCAGCTTGCCTGACACAGATACGCAGTATTTT. Translated: CASSLPDTDTQYF.

The DNA for the CDR3 is TGTGCCAGCAGTTACTTAGGGGAGGGATCTGGAAACACCATATATTTT. Its protein product is CASSYLGEGSGNTIYF. The V call is TRBV6-5, the J call TRBJ1-3, with D tentatively TRBD1 (5 bases). Germline CDR1 and CDR2: MNHEY and SVGAGI. This CDR3 contains 16 residues. The V end lost 1 base, the J end lost 1 base, and 11 bases lay between the germline ends.

The rearrangement uses TRBV5-1 and TRBJ2-1; TRBD2 might be the D (5 bases). The germline V gene has CDR1 SGHRS and CDR2 YFSETQ. V was clipped by 4 bases and J by 1 base, with 15 bases between them. CDR3 length equals 16 residues. In DNA, the CDR3 is TGCGCCAGCAGCGGAGGTGGGATGACGTCCTACAATGAGCAGTTCTTC. Residues: CASSGGGMTSYNEQFF.

This chain joins TRBV13 and TRBJ1-1; a weak D match, TRBD1 (6 bases). Germline CDR1 PRHDT, CDR2 FYEKMQ (reference sequence). The germline V and J ends were trimmed by 5 bases and 5 bases, with 21 bases remaining between them. The CDR3 spans 16 residues. CDR3 sequence reads: CASSHLLRGAQTEAFF. The CDR3 DNA sequence: TGTGCCAGCAGCCACCTACTCCGGGGGGCGCAAACTGAAGCTTTCTTT.

This rearrangement joins TRBV10-3 to TRBJ2-3; D perhaps matches TRBD2 (5 bases). There are 13 residues in the CDR3. Trimming stripped 4 bases from V and 3 bases from J, with 8 bases between. CDR1 is ENHRY, CDR2 SYGVKD, per germline. The CDR3 DNA follows: TGTGCCATCAGTGGTCTAGCAACAGATACGCAGTATTTT. The encoded protein is CAISGLATDTQYF.

V is TRBV2 and J is TRBJ2-2; 10 bases align to TRBD2. Germline-derived CDR1 and CDR2 are SNHLY and FYNNEI. V shed 2 bases and J 5 bases; nucleotides not matched to a gene: 11. The CDR3 consists of 18 residues. The CDR3 DNA follows: TGTGCCAGCAGTGAACGAGCGGGAGGGCCTATTTTTACCGGGGAGCTGTTTTTT. This gives the protein CASSERAGGPIFTGELFF.

The chain joins TRBV29-1 to TRBJ2-7, with D perhaps matching TRBD1 (6 bases). Germline V gene lookup returns CDR1 SQVTM and CDR2 ANQGSEA. V gave up 7 bases and J gave up 2 bases, with 15 bases separating them. This CDR3 contains 13 residues. This chain's CDR3 is CSAMDRLTYEQYF. CDR3 bases: TGCAGCGCGATGGACAGACTGACCTACGAGCAGTACTTC.

Worth noting for this clone: Other DNA sequences in the sample encode the same CDR3. This chain links TRBV28 with TRBJ1-5; the D is unclear. The CDR3 totals 11 residues. V lost 8 bases, J lost 6 bases, and 8 bases lay in between. CDR1 MDHEN and CDR2 SYDVKM come from the germline V gene. CDR3 sequence reads: CASSRGQPQHF. Here the CDR3 DNA reads TGTGCCAGCTCCAGAGGTCAGCCCCAGCATTTT.

The V call is TRBV27, the J call TRBJ2-3; D gene ambiguous. The CDR3 consists of 12 residues. With 3 bases removed from V and 7 bases from J, the gap between germline ends came to 8 bases. Per germline, CDR1 MNHEY and CDR2 SMNVEV (reference sequence). In nucleotides, the CDR3 is TGTGCCAGCAGTTTTGACGGATATACGCAGTATTTT. Its translation: CASSFDGYTQYF.

The chain combines TRBV19 with TRBJ1-1; D uncertain. This CDR3 has 14 residues. Trimming cost V 3 bases and J 1 base, with 9 bases left between them. CDR1 is LNHDA, CDR2 SQIVND, per germline (reference sequence). DNA of the CDR3: TGTGCCAGTAGTATCGCAGGAACGAACACTGAAGCTTTCTTT. This translates into CASSIAGTNTEAFF. Full variable domain (outside the CDR3, taken from reference TRBV19 and TRBJ1-1): DGGITQSPKYLFRKEGQNVTLSCEQNLNHDAMYWYRQDPGQGLRLIYYSQIVNDFQKGDIAEGYSVSREKKESFPLTVTSAQKNPTAFYLCASSIAGTNTEAFFGQGTRLTVV.

The chain uses TRBV5-1 and TRBJ1-4; 7 nucleotides match TRBD1. Germline trimming cut 4 bases from V and 8 bases from J; bases unmatched to any gene: 11. CDR1 and CDR2 (germline): SGHRS, YFSETQ. The CDR3 covers 15 residues. CDR3 sequence reads: CASSGLGTVGEKLFF. The DNA for the CDR3 is TGCGCCAGCAGCGGGTTGGGGACAGTGGGGGAAAAACTGTTTTTT.

The J gene is TRBJ1-5, the V gene TRBV28, with TRBD1 identical over 8 bases. The CDR3 contains 15 residues. Germline V gene lookup returns CDR1 MDHEN and CDR2 SYDVKM. Losses at the gene ends were 5 bases for V and 5 bases for J; bases not matched to a gene: 8. CDR3 sequence (DNA): TGTGCCAGCAGTAACTCCGGGACAGGATATCAGCCCCAGCATTTT. Translating it yields CASSNSGTGYQPQHF.

The chain is built from TRBV6-1 and TRBJ1-5; D is undetermined. V lost 4 bases and J lost 0, with 10 bases in between. The CDR3 consists of 15 residues. Germline V gene data show CDR1 as MNHNS and CDR2 as SASEGT. The CDR3 here is CASSVQAVSNQPQHF. In nucleotides, the CDR3 is TGTGCCAGCAGTGTCCAAGCTGTTAGCAATCAGCCCCAGCATTTT.

The chain recombines TRBV25-1 with TRBJ1-1; tentatively, D is TRBD1 (5 bases). Germline V gives CDR1 MGHDK, CDR2 SYGVNS. Trimming cost V 1 base and J 5 bases, with 11 bases left between them. This CDR3 comprises 14 residues. Written as DNA, the CDR3 is TGTGCCAGCAGTGAATCAGGGAGTCATACTGAAGCTTTCTTT. Its protein is CASSESGSHTEAFF.

The chain has TRBV7-9 and TRBJ2-3; 10 bases line up with TRBD2. The CDR3 has 15 amino acids. Trimming cost V 3 bases and J 0 bases; bases outside gene matches: 0. The germline V gene has CDR1 SEHNR and CDR2 FQNEAQ (reference sequence). This chain's CDR3 is CASSLTSGSTDTQYF. The CDR3 DNA reads as TGTGCCAGCAGCTTGACTAGCGGGAGCACAGATACGCAGTATTTT.

The table lists this clone with a count of one. The chain is built from TRBV19 and TRBJ1-2, with D possibly matching TRBD1 (6 bases). CDR1 is LNHDA and CDR2 is SQIVND in the germline V gene (reference sequence). V shed 4 bases and J shed 1 base, with 25 bases lying between them. The CDR3 loop spans 19 amino acids. The CDR3 region has the DNA TGTGCCAGTAGTAGGTTAGTAGGGGGGTTAGATACTTATAACTATGGCTACACCTTC. This translates into CASSRLVGGLDTYNYGYTF.

The J gene is TRBJ2-1, the V gene TRBV7-2, with D tentatively TRBD1 or TRBD2 (5 bases each). The CDR3 consists of 16 residues. The V and J ends lost 5 bases and 0 bases respectively, with 14 bases between them. From germline, CDR1 is SGHTA and CDR2 FQGNSA. The CDR3 nucleotides read TGTGCCAGCAGCATCGGGACGGAGAGCTCCTACAATGAGCAGTTCTTC. As protein: CASSIGTESSYNEQFF.